The rows below give T cell receptor beta chains drawn from one sample of a study of blood T cell repertoires in COVID-19. Generated by immunoSEQ multiplex PCR, the TCRdb table keeps only in-frame clones and is missing some. The sample yields roughly 200,000 clones, around 90% seen once. The sample comprised peripheral blood. The source of these receptors is a man in his fifties with acute or convalescent COVID-19. Each CDR3 is given with its conserved first and last residue. Fields, in order: clone size, J gene, V gene, D gene, CDR3 DNA, CDR3 protein. D genes are given only for firm matches. Not all rows give a size; the values are once, few, many and, for expanded clones, a class.

clone_size: .; j_call: TRBJ1-3; v_call: TRBV5-8; d_call: TRBD1; cdr3_nt: TGTGCCAGCAGCCCGGGACAGGCCTCCTCTGGAAACACCATATATTTT; cdr3_aa: CASSPGQASSGNTIYF
clone_size: .; j_call: TRBJ2-1; v_call: TRBV5-5; d_call: TRBD2; cdr3_nt: TGTGCCAGCAGCCCCGGACTAGCGGGAGTCCTGGCCTACAATGAGCAGTTCTTC; cdr3_aa: CASSPGLAGVLAYNEQFF
clone_size: once; j_call: TRBJ2-1; v_call: TRBV2; d_call: TRBD1; cdr3_nt: TGTGCCAGCAGTGAGGGACAGAGCTCCTACAATGAGCAGTTCTTC; cdr3_aa: CASSEGQSSYNEQFF
clone_size: .; j_call: TRBJ1-2; v_call: TRBV6-2/TRBV6-3; d_call: .; cdr3_nt: TGTGCCAGCAGCACCGGGAGTAACTATGGCTACACCTTC; cdr3_aa: CASSTGSNYGYTF
clone_size: .; j_call: TRBJ2-5; v_call: TRBV29-1; d_call: .; cdr3_nt: TGCAGCGTTGTCTTCGGGGAGACCCAGTACTTC; cdr3_aa: CSVVFGETQYF
clone_size: .; j_call: TRBJ1-5; v_call: TRBV2; d_call: .; cdr3_nt: TGTGCCAGCAGCCTGGACAGAAATAGCAATCAGCCCCAGCATTTT; cdr3_aa: CASSLDRNSNQPQHF
clone_size: .; j_call: TRBJ2-3; v_call: TRBV2; d_call: TRBD2; cdr3_nt: TGTGCCAGCAGCACGACTAGCGGGAGGACCTTCGATACGCAGTATTTT; cdr3_aa: CASSTTSGRTFDTQYF
clone_size: .; j_call: TRBJ2-3; v_call: TRBV28; d_call: TRBD1; cdr3_nt: TGTGCCAGCAGTCCCCCGGACAGGGCTTACACAGATACGCAGTATTTT; cdr3_aa: CASSPPDRAYTDTQYF
clone_size: once; j_call: TRBJ2-2; v_call: TRBV15; d_call: .; cdr3_nt: TGTGCCACCAGCAGAGATGCGGGGTACACCGGGGAGCTGTTTTTT; cdr3_aa: CATSRDAGYTGELFF
clone_size: .; j_call: TRBJ2-2; v_call: TRBV6-6; d_call: TRBD2; cdr3_nt: TGTGCCAGCAGTCGACTAGCGGAGGGGAACACCGGGGAGCTGTTTTTT; cdr3_aa: CASSRLAEGNTGELFF
clone_size: .; j_call: TRBJ2-1; v_call: TRBV5-4; d_call: TRBD2; cdr3_nt: TGTGCCAGCAGCTTGCAAGGACTAGACTACAATGAGCAGTTCTTC; cdr3_aa: CASSLQGLDYNEQFF
clone_size: .; j_call: TRBJ1-1; v_call: TRBV20-1; d_call: .; cdr3_nt: TGCAGTGCTCGACAAAAGACTGAAGCTTTCTTT; cdr3_aa: CSARQKTEAFF
clone_size: .; j_call: TRBJ2-5; v_call: TRBV28; d_call: TRBD2; cdr3_nt: TGTGCCAGCAGTTCCGCCGCGACTAGCGCCCAAGAGACCCAGTACTTC; cdr3_aa: CASSSAATSAQETQYF
clone_size: .; j_call: TRBJ2-7; v_call: TRBV11-2; d_call: .; cdr3_nt: TGTGCCAGCAGCTTCTCGACGGACAGATCCTACGAGCAGTACTTC; cdr3_aa: CASSFSTDRSYEQYF
clone_size: .; j_call: TRBJ2-3; v_call: TRBV6-5; d_call: .; cdr3_nt: TGTGCCAGCAAAAAGGTTGGCGGGGACACAGATACGCAGTATTTT; cdr3_aa: CASKKVGGDTDTQYF
clone_size: once; j_call: TRBJ1-3; v_call: TRBV12-2; d_call: .; cdr3_nt: TGTGCAAGTCGATCATACCCGGGACAGCGATCCTCTGGAAACACCATATATTTT; cdr3_aa: CASRSYPGQRSSGNTIYF
clone_size: .; j_call: TRBJ2-1; v_call: TRBV19; d_call: TRBD2; cdr3_nt: TGTGCCGTAGGACGGGGGCTAGCGGGGGGTACCTTCTACAATGAGCAGTTCTTC; cdr3_aa: CAVGRGLAGGTFYNEQFF
clone_size: .; j_call: TRBJ2-7; v_call: TRBV7-7; d_call: .; cdr3_nt: TGTGCCAGCAGCTTAGGCCAGGGGGGCGAGCAGTACTTC; cdr3_aa: CASSLGQGGEQYF
clone_size: .; j_call: TRBJ1-1; v_call: TRBV6-4; d_call: .; cdr3_nt: TGTGCCAGCAGTGACTCAACATGGGACACCCGATCGAACACTGAAGCTTTCTTT; cdr3_aa: CASSDSTWDTRSNTEAFF
clone_size: .; j_call: TRBJ1-2; v_call: TRBV5-1; d_call: .; cdr3_nt: TGCGCCAGCAGCGAAGACAGAGGCTACACCTTC; cdr3_aa: CASSEDRGYTF
clone_size: .; j_call: TRBJ1-5; v_call: TRBV18; d_call: TRBD1; cdr3_nt: TGTGCCAGCTCACCAGAGACAGGGTATCAGCCCCAGCATTTT; cdr3_aa: CASSPETGYQPQHF
clone_size: .; j_call: TRBJ2-3; v_call: TRBV30; d_call: .; cdr3_nt: TGTGCCTGGAGTTCCCCAGGGAGGCCAGATACGCAGTATTTT; cdr3_aa: CAWSSPGRPDTQYF
clone_size: .; j_call: TRBJ2-1; v_call: TRBV19; d_call: .; cdr3_nt: TGTGCCAGTAGTATCCTACCCCTTAGGAGCTCCTACAATGAGCAGTTCTTC; cdr3_aa: CASSILPLRSSYNEQFF
clone_size: .; j_call: TRBJ2-7; v_call: TRBV19; d_call: TRBD1; cdr3_nt: TGTGCCAGGTCCCGGGACAGGGGGTTTGACGAGCAGTACTTC; cdr3_aa: CARSRDRGFDEQYF
clone_size: .; j_call: TRBJ2-1; v_call: TRBV3-1/TRBV3-2; d_call: TRBD1; cdr3_nt: TGTGCCAGCACCCCGGACAGGGGAGGGAATGAGCAGTTCTTC; cdr3_aa: CASTPDRGGNEQFF
clone_size: once; j_call: TRBJ1-6; v_call: TRBV30; d_call: .; cdr3_nt: TGTGCCTGGACCCCCGATCGGAGCTCCTATAATTCACCCCTCCACTTT; cdr3_aa: CAWTPDRSSYNSPLHF
clone_size: .; j_call: TRBJ1-5; v_call: TRBV27; d_call: TRBD1; cdr3_nt: TGTGCCAGCAGTCCCGGACAGGTTATTAGCAATCAGCCCCAGCATTTT; cdr3_aa: CASSPGQVISNQPQHF
clone_size: .; j_call: TRBJ2-1; v_call: TRBV9; d_call: .; cdr3_nt: TGTGCCAGCGGGTGGGGCGGCCCCTACAATGAGCAGTTCTTC; cdr3_aa: CASGWGGPYNEQFF
clone_size: .; j_call: TRBJ2-3; v_call: TRBV28; d_call: TRBD2; cdr3_nt: TGTGCCAGCAGGACTAGCGGGAACACAGATACGCAGTATTTT; cdr3_aa: CASRTSGNTDTQYF
clone_size: once; j_call: TRBJ2-7; v_call: TRBV6-2/TRBV6-3; d_call: TRBD2; cdr3_nt: TGTGCCAGCAGTCTATTTGCAGGGACTAGCGGAGGCGAGCAGTACTTC; cdr3_aa: CASSLFAGTSGGEQYF
clone_size: .; j_call: TRBJ1-6; v_call: TRBV10-3; d_call: TRBD1; cdr3_nt: TGTGCCATCGGGACAGGGGGCTCCTATAATTCACCCCTCCACTTT; cdr3_aa: CAIGTGGSYNSPLHF
clone_size: .; j_call: TRBJ2-1; v_call: TRBV29-1; d_call: TRBD2; cdr3_nt: TGCAGCGCGTCTACTAGAGCGGGAGTTTTGGATGAGCAGTTCTTC; cdr3_aa: CSASTRAGVLDEQFF
clone_size: .; j_call: TRBJ1-5; v_call: TRBV27; d_call: .; cdr3_nt: TGTGCCAGCAGTTTATGGCCGGGAAATCAGCCCCAGCATTTT; cdr3_aa: CASSLWPGNQPQHF
clone_size: once; j_call: TRBJ1-6; v_call: TRBV5-1; d_call: TRBD1; cdr3_nt: TGCGCCAGCAGCCATAGAGCCATGGGGACAGAAGATTCACCCCTCCACTTT; cdr3_aa: CASSHRAMGTEDSPLHF
clone_size: .; j_call: TRBJ2-3; v_call: TRBV9; d_call: .; cdr3_nt: TGTGCCAGCAGCCCGAGAGCCGGGACTTATAGCACAGATACGCAGTATTTT; cdr3_aa: CASSPRAGTYSTDTQYF